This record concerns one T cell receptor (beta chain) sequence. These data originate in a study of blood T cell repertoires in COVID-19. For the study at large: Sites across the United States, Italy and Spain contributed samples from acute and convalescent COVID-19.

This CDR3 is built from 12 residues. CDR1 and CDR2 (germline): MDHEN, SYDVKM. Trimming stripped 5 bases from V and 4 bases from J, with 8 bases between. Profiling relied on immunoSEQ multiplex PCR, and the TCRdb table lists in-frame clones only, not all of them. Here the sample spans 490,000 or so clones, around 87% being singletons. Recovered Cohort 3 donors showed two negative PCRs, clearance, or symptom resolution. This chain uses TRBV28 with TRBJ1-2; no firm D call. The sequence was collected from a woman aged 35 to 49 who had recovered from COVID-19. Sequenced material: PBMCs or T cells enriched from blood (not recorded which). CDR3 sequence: CASSPQIYGYTF. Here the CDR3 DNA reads TGTGCCAGCAGTCCACAGATCTATGGCTACACCTTC.